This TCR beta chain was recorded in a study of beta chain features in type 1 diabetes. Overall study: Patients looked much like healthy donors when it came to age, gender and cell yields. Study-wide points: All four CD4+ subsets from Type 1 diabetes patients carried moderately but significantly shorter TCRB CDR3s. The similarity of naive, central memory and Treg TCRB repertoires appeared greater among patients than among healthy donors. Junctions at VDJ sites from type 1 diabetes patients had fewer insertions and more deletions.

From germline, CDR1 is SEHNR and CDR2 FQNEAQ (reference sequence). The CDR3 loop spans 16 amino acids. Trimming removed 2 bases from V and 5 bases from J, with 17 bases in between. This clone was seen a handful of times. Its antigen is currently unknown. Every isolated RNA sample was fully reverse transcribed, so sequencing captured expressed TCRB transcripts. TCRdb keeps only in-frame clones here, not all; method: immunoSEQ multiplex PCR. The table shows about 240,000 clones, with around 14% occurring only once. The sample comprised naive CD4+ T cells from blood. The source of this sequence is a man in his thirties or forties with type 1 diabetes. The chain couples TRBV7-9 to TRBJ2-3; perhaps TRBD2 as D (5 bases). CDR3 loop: CASSLSGGRGKDTQYF. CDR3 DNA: TGTGCCAGCAGCTTATCGGGCGGGCGTGGGAAAGATACGCAGTATTTT.